Listed here are 20 T cell receptor beta chains from one sample, sequenced in a study of shared clonotypes between healthy human individuals. The data were produced by immunoSEQ multiplex PCR, yet TCRdb's version contains in-frame clones alone and is incomplete. The top ten hold about 0.38% of the sample, which has 2 million to 3 million clones, roughly 93% seen once. Sequenced input: naive CD4+ T cells from PBMCs. Subset noted: CD45RA+ positively selected. Every receptor here comes from a man aged 18 to 30 in good health. Some clones in this sample may be carry-over from other donors' samples.

This chain joins TRBV6-5 and TRBJ2-7, with 9 nucleotides matching TRBD2. Germline CDR1 reads MNHEY; CDR2 reads SVGAGI. J gave up 5 bases and V 0 bases, and 5 bases lay outside the gene matches. The CDR3 consists of 15 residues. CDR3 loop: CASSYSRAGGDEQYF. The CDR3 DNA sequence: TGTGCCAGCAGTTACTCGCGGGCGGGAGGGGACGAGCAGTACTTC.

The rearrangement uses TRBV28 and TRBJ2-7; D perhaps matches TRBD1 (6 bases). The CDR3 has 14 residues. V gave up 6 bases and J gave up 3 bases, with 15 bases separating them. Germline V gives CDR1 MDHEN, CDR2 SYDVKM. The CDR3 is CASSRPGDYYEQYF. CDR3 DNA: TGTGCCAGCAGCCGCCCAGGGGATTACTACGAGCAGTACTTC.

The chain couples TRBV4-2 to TRBJ2-7; 11 bases align to TRBD2. Trimming removed 3 bases from V and 7 bases from J; junction bases left unmatched: 11. The CDR3 sequence is 16 residues long. The germline V gene has CDR1 LGHNA and CDR2 YNFKEQ. This CDR3 is CASSHETSGSLWEQYF. The CDR3 DNA reads TGTGCCAGCAGCCACGAAACTAGCGGGAGTTTGTGGGAGCAGTACTTC.

The chain links TRBV28 to TRBJ1-3; possible D gene TRBD1, 5 bases. The germline gives CDR1 MDHEN, CDR2 SYDVKM. This CDR3 is built from 15 residues. V lost 6 bases, J lost 4 bases, and 16 bases lay in between. The CDR3 spells CASSPAGYTGNTIYF. Written as DNA, the CDR3 is TGTGCCAGCAGCCCCGCAGGGTATACCGGAAACACCATATATTTT.

V is TRBV2 and J is TRBJ2-3; D is unresolved. V was clipped by 3 bases and J by 6 bases, with 13 bases between them. The CDR3 consists of 14 residues. In germline, CDR1 is SNHLY, CDR2 FYNNEI. The CDR3 region is CASSDVTTGDTQYF. In DNA, the CDR3 is TGTGCCAGCAGTGATGTCACCACGGGCGATACGCAGTATTTT.

The chain employs TRBV28 and TRBJ2-3; 9 bases map to TRBD2. The CDR3 extends over 20 amino acids. V shed 5 bases and J 2 bases; nucleotides not matched to a gene: 20. Germline loops: CDR1 MDHEN, CDR2 SYDVKM. CDR3 bases: TGTGCCAGCAGTCCCGTAGCGGGAGCCCCGGTGGTGGTACACACAGATACGCAGTATTTT. This gives the protein CASSPVAGAPVVVHTDTQYF.

V and J are TRBV27 and TRBJ1-1, with D tentatively TRBD1 (5 bases). Between the trimmed V and J ends, which lost 6 bases and 6 bases, there was a span of 14 bases. Germline V gene sequence: CDR1 MNHEY, CDR2 SMNVEV (reference sequence). The CDR3 loop spans 13 amino acids. The CDR3 region has the DNA TGTGCCAGCAGACTACAGGTGTTCGCTGAAGCTTTCTTT. This translates into CASRLQVFAEAFF.

V usage is TRBV30 and J usage is TRBJ2-1, with 10 bases aligning to TRBD1. The germline V gene encodes CDR1 GTSNPN and CDR2 SVGIG (reference sequence). The CDR3 is made up of 13 amino acids. V gave up 5 bases and J gave up 9 bases; unmatched junction bases: 7. The CDR3 loop reads CAWGTGVVVEQFF. CDR3 in DNA: TGTGCCTGGGGGACAGGGGTTGTCGTTGAGCAGTTCTTC.

About this clone itself: This CDR3 is also generated by other DNA sequences in the sample. This sequence joins TRBV7-3 and TRBJ2-7; TRBD2 matches 9 bases. The J segment lost 6 bases and the V segment lost 5 bases, leaving 5 bases of the junction unmatched. Germline lookup yields CDR1 SGHTA and CDR2 FQGTGA. The CDR3 is 13 amino acids. This CDR3 is CASSPGLATEQYF. The CDR3 nucleotides are TGTGCCAGCAGCCCGGGACTAGCTACCGAGCAGTACTTC.

The genes are TRBV29-1 and TRBJ1-2; possibly TRBD1 for D (5 bases). The length of the CDR3 is 13 residues. V was pared by 7 bases and J by 2 bases, with 14 bases between. The germline V gene encodes CDR1 SQVTM and CDR2 ANQGSEA. The CDR3 region has the DNA TGCAGCGCTGGGCAGGGAAGCAACTATGGCTACACCTTC. Its translation: CSAGQGSNYGYTF.

The J gene is TRBJ2-2, the V gene TRBV15; D not resolved. The CDR3 runs 13 residues. Germline values: CDR1 LNHNV, CDR2 YYDKDF (reference sequence). Trimming removed 3 bases at V and 4 bases at J, with 6 bases between. The CDR3 DNA follows: TGTGCCACCAGCAGCCCGTTCACCGGGGAGCTGTTTTTT. Translated: CATSSPFTGELFF.

V gene TRBV28 combines with J gene TRBJ1-5; D unclear. The CDR3 length is 14 residues. Trimming shortened V by 2 bases and J by 5 bases, and 10 bases separated the two germline ends. Germline CDR1 is MDHEN and CDR2 is SYDVKM. CDR3 in DNA: TGTGCCAGCAGTTTAGGACCCGGAGATCAGCCCCAGCATTTT. Translation: CASSLGPGDQPQHF.

The chain uses TRBV30 and TRBJ1-1; D call uncertain. This CDR3 has 13 amino acids. V was clipped by 2 bases and J by 7 bases, with 14 bases between them. Germline CDR1 GTSNPN, CDR2 SVGIG (reference sequence). The CDR3 protein is CAWSYGVTVEAFF. As DNA, the CDR3 is TGTGCCTGGAGTTATGGGGTAACGGTTGAAGCTTTCTTT.

This chain connects TRBV7-8 to TRBJ1-1; 10 bases align to TRBD1. The CDR3 extends over 18 amino acids. Germline V gene sequence: CDR1 SGHVS, CDR2 FQNEAQ. Germline trimming cut 5 bases from V and 0 bases from J; bases unmatched to any gene: 12. The CDR3: CASSRSGTGEYMNTEAFF. The DNA for the CDR3 is TGTGCCAGCAGCCGTTCAGGGACAGGGGAATATATGAACACTGAAGCTTTCTTT.

The chain carries TRBV9 and TRBJ1-2, with a tentative D call TRBD1 (6 bases). Between the trimmed V and J ends, which lost 4 bases and 4 bases, there was a span of 20 bases. CDR1 and CDR2 (germline): SGDLS, YYNGEE. The CDR3 is made up of 16 amino acids. The CDR3 loop is CASSRSAGASPYGYTF. DNA of the CDR3: TGTGCCAGCAGCCGTTCTGCAGGGGCTTCTCCCTATGGCTACACCTTC.

The DNA of the CDR3 is TGTGCCAGCAGCTCCTCGAGCGGGAGAAATACGCAGTATTTT. It codes for CASSSSSGRNTQYF. V gene TRBV7-2 combines with J gene TRBJ2-3, with TRBD2 matching 8 bases. The germline V gene has CDR1 SGHTA and CDR2 FQGNSA. V trimming: 4 bases; J trimming: 7 bases; junction bases outside the gene matches: 7. This CDR3 is built from 14 residues. The complete variable domain, with remaining parts taken from reference TRBV7-2 and TRBJ2-3, reads GAGVSQSPSNKVTEKGKDVELRCDPISGHTALYWYRQSLGQGLEFLIYFQGNSAPDKSGLPSDRFSAERTGGSVSTLTIQRTQQEDSAVYLCASSSSSGRNTQYFGPGTRLTVL.

The chain has TRBV19 and TRBJ1-5, with 10 positions matching TRBD1. Germline loops: CDR1 LNHDA, CDR2 SQIVND (reference sequence). The CDR3 consists of 16 residues. The V and J ends lost 6 bases and 0 bases, in that order; junction bases with no gene match: 5. The CDR3 DNA reads as TGTGCCAGTAGGTTGGGACAGGGGCATAGCAATCAGCCCCAGCATTTT. Translated, it gives CASRLGQGHSNQPQHF.

DNA of the CDR3: TGTGCCAGCAGCCCGGGACTAGCGGGAGGGATGGCCAAAAACATTCAGTACTTC. It encodes CASSPGLAGGMAKNIQYF. The chain has TRBV5-4 and TRBJ2-4; 16 bases align to TRBD2. This CDR3 contains 18 residues. Looked up from germline, CDR1 is SGHNT and CDR2 is YYREEE (reference sequence). J was trimmed by 1 base and V by 4 bases; bases with no gene match: 5.

The chain carries TRBV19 and TRBJ2-7; 9 nucleotides match TRBD2. There are 13 residues in the CDR3. The V segment lost 8 bases and the J segment 4 bases; nucleotides outside the gene matches: 6. In germline, CDR1 is LNHDA, CDR2 SQIVND (reference sequence). CDR3 region: CASSSGMAYEQYF. CDR3 nucleotides: TGTGCCAGTTCTAGCGGGATGGCGTACGAGCAGTACTTC.

The rearrangement links TRBV28 to TRBJ1-1, with 9 bases aligning to TRBD1. There are 15 residues in the CDR3. Germline assignment: CDR1 MDHEN and CDR2 SYDVKM. V gave up 5 bases and J gave up 4 bases; unmatched junction bases: 8. CDR3 loop: CASSTLQGAGTEAFF. CDR3 in DNA: TGTGCCAGCAGTACCCTACAGGGGGCGGGCACTGAAGCTTTCTTT.